This passage covers 21 T cell receptor beta chains from one sample sequenced in a study of blood T cells in healthy people across ages. For the second PCR, which ran for about 6 to 12 cycles, a sample-barcoded 5' primer and a J-beta primer mix were used. TCRdb used MiXCR to reprocess the 5' RACE reads, holding one entry per CDR3 protein. In the table there are 1.5 million to 2 million distinct CDR3 sequences, 25% to 30% of which are singletons. Input material: blood. The receptors shown here come from a woman younger than 45 in good health.

The chain is built from TRBV20-1 and TRBJ1-2, with TRBD1 identical over 8 bases. Germline trimming cut 6 bases from V and 4 bases from J; bases unmatched to any gene: 22. Germline CDR1 is DFQATT and CDR2 is SNEGSKA (reference sequence). This CDR3 has 18 residues. The CDR3 region has the DNA TGCAGTGCCAAGAGCTCGACAGGGGAAGGGTATGGAGGCTATGGCTACACCTTC. Translation gives CSAKSSTGEGYGGYGYTF.

Turning to this clonotype: This could be a read error, since a much larger clone is one nucleotide away. The V call is TRBV29-1, the J call TRBJ2-1; D is ambiguous. Germline V gene data show CDR1 as SQVTM and CDR2 as ANQGSEA. The CDR3 sequence is 10 residues long. Here the CDR3 reads CNVPGYEQFF. The CDR3 nucleotides are TGCAACGTCCCCGGTTATGAGCAGTTCTTC.

This clonotype has more than one count but fewer than ten. The V gene is TRBV10-3, the J gene TRBJ2-5; 7 bases agree with TRBD2. The CDR3 is 14 amino acids. J gave up 2 bases and V 3 bases, and 3 bases lay outside the gene matches. In germline, CDR1 is ENHRY, CDR2 SYGVKD. CDR3 coding DNA: TGTGCCATCAGTGACGGGACTACACAAGAGACCCAGTACTTC. This translates into CAISDGTTQETQYF.

This clonotype was detected ten times or more. The J gene is TRBJ2-1, the V gene TRBV7-8, with 13 bases that match TRBD2. Germline CDR1 reads SGHVS; CDR2 reads FQNEAQ. CDR3 size: 16 residues. V was pared by 5 bases and J by 6 bases, with 7 bases of the junction left unmatched. CDR3: CASSPAGTSGANEQFF. The CDR3 DNA reads TGTGCCAGCAGCCCCGCTGGGACTAGCGGGGCCAATGAGCAGTTCTTC.

This rearrangement joins TRBV9 to TRBJ2-5; 7 bases line up with TRBD2. The CDR3 is 16 residues long. The germline CDR1 and CDR2 sequences are SGDLS and YYNGEE. The junction had 12 bases not matched to a gene; V was cut back by 3 bases and J by 4 bases. CDR3 sequence (DNA): TGTGCCAGCAGCGCGCGGACCGCCGCGGGGGTAGAGACCCAGTACTTC. Protein sequence: CASSARTAAGVETQYF.

The V call is TRBV5-5, the J call TRBJ1-2; the D is unclear. Between the trimmed V and J ends, which lost 0 bases and 3 bases, there was a span of 9 bases. The CDR3 extends over 14 amino acids. Germline loops: CDR1 SGHKS, CDR2 YYEKEE (reference sequence). The CDR3 sequence: CASSLASEHYGYTF. The CDR3 nucleotides are TGTGCCAGCAGCTTGGCGTCGGAGCACTATGGCTACACCTTC. Drawing the rest from reference TRBV5-5 and TRBJ1-2, the complete variable domain is DAGVTQSPTHLIKTRGQQVTLRCSPISGHKSVSWYQQVLGQGPQFIFQYYEKEERGRGNFPDRFSARQFPNYSSELNVNALLLGDSALYLCASSLASEHYGYTFGSGTRLTVV.

The chain employs TRBV20-1 and TRBJ1-2; tentative D call: TRBD1 (5 bases). The CDR3 spans 12 residues. CDR1 DFQATT and CDR2 SNEGSKA come from the germline V gene (reference sequence). The CDR3 loop reads CRASGPRDGYTF. DNA for the CDR3: TGCAGGGCTTCCGGCCCGCGGGACGGCTACACCTTC.

The chain has TRBV29-1 and TRBJ2-2, with D tentatively TRBD1 (6 bases). The CDR3 consists of 15 residues. V was shortened by 4 bases and J by 4 bases, with 16 bases between the two germline ends. CDR1 and CDR2 from the germline V gene are SQVTM and ANQGSEA. CDR3 region: CSVVGQGLTTGELFF. In DNA, the CDR3 is TGCAGCGTTGTAGGCCAGGGGTTGACCACCGGGGAGCTGTTTTTT.

The chain has TRBV7-2 and TRBJ2-1; D remains unclear. Trimming removed 3 bases from V and 4 bases from J, with 19 bases in between. CDR1 is SGHTA, CDR2 FQGNSA, per germline. The CDR3 runs to 17 residues. The DNA for the CDR3 is TGTGCCAGCAGCTTGCGTACTATGCAGAACATATACAATGAGCAGTTCTTC. Protein: CASSLRTMQNIYNEQFF.

In its sample, this clonotype was seen a few times. The chain uses TRBV12-3 or TRBV12-4 and TRBJ2-2; possible D gene TRBD1, 6 bases. CDR3 length: 17 amino acids. The V end lost 6 bases, the J end lost 5 bases, and 22 bases lay between the germline ends. The CDR3 is CASRRGTNVEGTGELFF. The CDR3 coding sequence is TGTGCCAGCAGAAGGGGGACAAACGTTGAGGGGACCGGGGAGCTGTTTTTT.

The V and J genes are TRBV27 and TRBJ1-1; D is perhaps TRBD1 (5 bases). Trimming removed 6 bases at V and 7 bases at J, with 18 bases between. The CDR3 loop spans 14 amino acids. The germline gives CDR1 MNHEY, CDR2 SMNVEV (reference sequence). The CDR3: CASSSLGAGGEAFF. The CDR3 DNA reads TGTGCCAGCAGCTCTCTCGGCGCTGGGGGTGAAGCTTTCTTT.

The chain uses TRBV2 and TRBJ2-1; TRBD1 matches at 11 bases. Germline V gives CDR1 SNHLY, CDR2 FYNNEI. After removal of 5 bases from V and 12 bases from J, the junction contained 12 bases not matched to a gene. CDR3 length equals 15 residues. The CDR3 region is CASSTGQGATGRQFF. CDR3 DNA: TGTGCCAGCAGTACCGGACAGGGGGCGACGGGTCGGCAGTTCTTC.

This clonotype was counted a few times. This chain connects TRBV6-5 to TRBJ1-1; no clear D. There are 15 residues in the CDR3. Germline V gene data show CDR1 as MNHEY and CDR2 as SVGAGI. The V gene lost 0 bases and the J gene lost 6 bases, with 14 bases spanning the gap. The DNA for the CDR3 is TGTGCCAGCAGTTACTCTCTCAGGAGAGAGGCTGAAGCTTTCTTT. Translation gives CASSYSLRREAEAFF.

The chain recombines TRBV2 with TRBJ2-4; a possible D gene is TRBD1 (6 bases). This CDR3 has 13 amino acids. V gave up 5 bases and J gave up 2 bases, with 7 bases separating them. Germline values: CDR1 SNHLY, CDR2 FYNNEI. The CDR3 region has the DNA TGTGCCAGCAGTCGGGACACCAAAAACATTCAGTACTTC. Its protein is CASSRDTKNIQYF. The full variable domain, rest sourced from reference TRBV2 and TRBJ2-4, is EPEVTQTPSHQVTQMGQEVILRCVPISNHLYFYWYRQILGQKVEFLVSFYNNEISEKSEIFDDQFSVERPDGSNFTLKIRSTKLEDSAMYFCASSRDTKNIQYFGAGTRLSVL.

This chain connects TRBV21-1 to TRBJ2-1; the table's D call TRBD1 went unverified against the DNA. TRBV21-1 is assigned pseudogene status. There are 11 residues in the CDR3. The CDR3 DNA is TGTGCCAGCAGCAAAGGCCCCTCGCTGTTCTTC. Residues: CASSKGPSLFF.

Concerning this clonotype itself: The junction departs from germline at one end; a sequencing error may be responsible. The CDR3 reads CATRIAPLARNIQYF. CDR3 bases: TGTGCCACCCGGATCGCTCCCCTAGCCAGAAACATTCAGTACTTC. This chain connects TRBV28 to TRBJ2-4; maybe TRBD2 (5 bases). Germline CDR1 reads MDHEN; CDR2 reads SYDVKM. This CDR3 has 15 residues. The complete variable domain, with remaining parts taken from reference TRBV28 and TRBJ2-4, reads DVKVTQSSRYLVKRTGEKVFLECVQDMDHENMFWYRQDPGLGLRLIYFSYDVKMKEKGDIPEGYSVSREKKERFSLILESASTNQTSMYLCATRIAPLARNIQYFGAGTRLSVL.

The chain joins TRBV9 to TRBJ2-4; 8 bases are a match to TRBD1. Near its end, the DNA agrees better with TRBJ2-7, so the J call may be wrong. There are 14 residues in the CDR3. Germline CDR1 and CDR2: SGDLS and YYNGEE. The CDR3 nucleotides are TGTGCCAGCAGCGTAGATGCAGGGGGCCACGAGCAGTACTTC. As protein: CASSVDAGGHEQYF.

The chain joins TRBV5-4 to TRBJ1-2; D gene unclear. This CDR3 has 14 residues. Germline loops: CDR1 SGHNT, CDR2 YYREEE (reference sequence). V lost 2 bases, J lost 3 bases, and 11 bases lay in between. The CDR3 region is CASSFIDRDYGYTF. DNA of the CDR3: TGTGCCAGCAGCTTTATCGATAGGGACTATGGCTACACCTTC. The whole variable domain, filled in from reference TRBV5-4 and TRBJ1-2, reads ETGVTQSPTHLIKTRGQQVTLRCSSQSGHNTVSWYQQALGQGPQFIFQYYREEENGRGNFPPRFSGLQFPNYSSELNVNALELDDSALYLCASSFIDRDYGYTFGSGTRLTVV.

This clonotype has at least ten counts. The chain has TRBV6-2 or TRBV6-3 and TRBJ2-1; the D is unclear. CDR3 length equals 13 residues. The germline V gene encodes CDR1 MNHEY and CDR2 SVGEGT. V was clipped by 6 bases and J by 4 bases, with 10 bases between them. Written as DNA, the CDR3 is TGTGCCAGCAGCGAGCACGGATACAATGAGCAGTTCTTC. Translation: CASSEHGYNEQFF.

This clonotype was counted many times. The chain is built from TRBV28 and TRBJ2-6; D is unclear. CDR1 MDHEN and CDR2 SYDVKM come from the germline V gene. The CDR3 extends over 13 amino acids. Trimming took off 2 bases at V and 10 bases at J, with 9 bases between the two ends. The CDR3 sequence is CASSLRAPNVLTF. The DNA of the CDR3 is TGTGCCAGCAGTTTACGGGCTCCAAACGTCCTGACTTTC.

The V and J genes are TRBV12-3 or TRBV12-4 and TRBJ2-1; D is possibly TRBD1 or TRBD2 (6 bases each). The V end lost 2 bases, the J end lost 4 bases, and 15 bases lay between the germline ends. The CDR3 covers 16 residues. The CDR3 DNA reads as TGTGCCAGCAGTTTAACTATTACAGGGAGGTACAATGAGCAGTTCTTC. It specifies CASSLTITGRYNEQFF.